The present T cell receptor beta chain was sequenced within a study of T cells in Graves' hyperthyroidism and ophthalmopathy. This CDR3 comprises 16 residues. Trimming took off 9 bases at V and 3 bases at J, with 23 bases between the two ends. In germline, CDR1 is SEHNR, CDR2 FQNEAQ (reference sequence). Researchers amplified the TCR beta CDR3 regions from RNA transcripts. HTBI primers were employed in a first-round RT-PCR of the TCR CDR3. TCRdb processed the multiplex PCR reads anew with MiXCR; each CDR3 protein has one entry. The data show approximately 620,000 distinct CDR3 sequences, about a sixth seen once.

The chain uses TRBV7-9 and TRBJ2-5; D uncertain. Sequencing used blood. The sequence was obtained from a middle-aged woman with Graves' ophthalmopathy. The CDR3 coding sequence is TGTGCCAGTCAAAACCTCGTTGCCCCCCCGAAAGAGACCCAGTACTTC. The encoded protein is CASQNLVAPPKETQYF.